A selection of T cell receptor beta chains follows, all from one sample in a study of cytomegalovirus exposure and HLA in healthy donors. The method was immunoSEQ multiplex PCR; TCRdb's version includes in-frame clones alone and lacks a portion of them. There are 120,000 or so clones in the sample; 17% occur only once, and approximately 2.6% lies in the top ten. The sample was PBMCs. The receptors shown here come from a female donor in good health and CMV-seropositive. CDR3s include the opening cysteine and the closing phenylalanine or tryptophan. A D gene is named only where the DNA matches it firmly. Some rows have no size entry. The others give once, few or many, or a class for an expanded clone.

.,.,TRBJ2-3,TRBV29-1,CSGTTGADTQYF,TGCAGCGGGACAACCGGAGCAGATACGCAGTATTTT
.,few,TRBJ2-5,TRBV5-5,CASSSAGSRGETQYF,TGTGCCAGCAGCTCGGCGGGTAGCCGGGGAGAGACCCAGTACTTC
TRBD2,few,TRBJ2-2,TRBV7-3,CASSLHRTSGGGELFF,TGTGCCAGCAGCTTACATCGGACTAGCGGGGGCGGGGAGCTGTTTTTT
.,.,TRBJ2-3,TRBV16,CASSPTRTDTQYF,TGTGCCAGCAGTCCAACACGCACAGATACGCAGTATTTT
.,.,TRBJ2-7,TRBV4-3,CASSQGGVAAHEQYF,TGCGCCAGCAGCCAAGGGGGGGTGGCAGCCCACGAGCAGTACTTC
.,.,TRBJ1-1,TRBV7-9,CASSFVRGKAFF,TGTGCCAGCAGCTTTGTGAGGGGGAAGGCTTTCTTT
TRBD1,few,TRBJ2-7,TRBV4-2,CASSPGKGTGVEQYF,TGTGCCAGCAGCCCGGGGAAGGGGACAGGCGTCGAGCAGTACTTC
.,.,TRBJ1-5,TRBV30,CAWTGQSSNQPQHF,TGTGCCTGGACCGGACAGAGTAGCAATCAGCCCCAGCATTTT
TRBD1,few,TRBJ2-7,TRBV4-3,CASSHAGTGVYEQYF,TGCGCCAGCAGCCACGCCGGGACAGGGGTCTACGAGCAGTACTTC
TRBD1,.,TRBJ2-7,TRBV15,CATSRDLAGGNEQYF,TGTGCCACCAGCAGAGATCTAGCAGGGGGCAACGAGCAGTACTTC
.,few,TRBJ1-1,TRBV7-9,CASSQRGNTEAFF,TGTGCCAGCAGCCAGCGGGGGAACACTGAAGCTTTCTTT
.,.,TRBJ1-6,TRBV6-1,CASSVNRAASPLHF,TGTGCCAGCAGTGTTAACAGGGCAGCTTCACCCCTCCACTTT
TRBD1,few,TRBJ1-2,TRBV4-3,CASTLQQGLRYGYTF,TGCGCCAGCACCCTTCAACAGGGGCTGCGGTATGGCTACACCTTC
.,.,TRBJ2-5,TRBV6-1,CASSPGTRTAQYF,TGTGCCAGCAGCCCAGGGACAAGGACAGCCCAGTACTTC
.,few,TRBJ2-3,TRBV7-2,CASASNTDTQYF,TGTGCCAGCGCCTCTAACACAGATACGCAGTATTTT
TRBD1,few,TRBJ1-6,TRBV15,CATSSGRTGFSPLHF,TGTGCCACCAGCAGTGGTAGGACAGGGTTTTCACCCCTCCACTTT
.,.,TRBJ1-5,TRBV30,CAWSVLPNQPQHF,TGTGCCTGGAGTGTACTTCCAAATCAGCCCCAGCATTTT
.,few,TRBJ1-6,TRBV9,CASSIGRYNSPLHF,TGTGCCAGCAGCATAGGGCGGTATAATTCACCCCTCCACTTT
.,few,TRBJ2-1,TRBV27,CASSLKPLLQGSSYNEQFF,TGTGCCAGCAGTTTAAAGCCCCTCCTACAGGGTAGCTCCTACAATGAGCAGTTCTTC
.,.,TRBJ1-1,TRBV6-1,CASSEAAGGVSEAFF,TGTGCCAGCAGTGAAGCTGCGGGGGGGGTTTCTGAAGCTTTCTTT
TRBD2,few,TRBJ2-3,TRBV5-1,CASSLDPSGSTDTQYF,TGCGCCAGCAGCTTGGATCCTAGCGGTAGCACAGATACGCAGTATTTT
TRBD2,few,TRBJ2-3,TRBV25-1,CASSATSGVTDTQYF,TGTGCCAGCAGCGCGACTAGCGGGGTTACAGATACGCAGTATTTT
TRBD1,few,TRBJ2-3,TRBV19,CASSRVDRITDTQYF,TGTGCCAGTAGTAGAGTGGACAGGATCACAGATACGCAGTATTTT
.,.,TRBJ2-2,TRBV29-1,CSVDGGNTGELFF,TGCAGCGTTGACGGGGGGAACACCGGGGAGCTGTTTTTT
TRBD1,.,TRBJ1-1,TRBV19,CATADRGKTEAFF,TGTGCCACCGCGGACAGGGGAAAGACTGAAGCTTTCTTT
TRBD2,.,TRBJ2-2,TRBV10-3,CAIGTSSYMNTGELFF,TGTGCCATCGGGACTAGTTCCTACATGAACACCGGGGAGCTGTTTTTT
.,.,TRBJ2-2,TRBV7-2,CASSFDSFTGELFF,TGTGCCAGCAGCTTCGACAGCTTTACCGGGGAGCTGTTTTTT
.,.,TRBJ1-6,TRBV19,CASQGAPFYNSPLHF,TGTGCCAGTCAAGGGGCCCCCTTTTATAATTCACCCCTCCACTTT
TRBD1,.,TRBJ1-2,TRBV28,CASSDLRQGKNPSYGYTF,TGTGCCAGCAGTGACCTACGACAGGGAAAAAACCCCTCTTATGGCTACACCTTC
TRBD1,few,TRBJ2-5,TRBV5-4,CASSLGSGGRETQYF,TGTGCCAGCAGCTTGGGGTCAGGGGGCCGGGAGACCCAGTACTTC
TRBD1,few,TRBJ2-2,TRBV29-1,CSVRDREDTGELFF,TGCAGCGTTAGGGACAGGGAAGACACCGGGGAGCTGTTTTTT
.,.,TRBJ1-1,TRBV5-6,CASSTRGVAEAFF,TGTGCCAGCAGCACCAGGGGAGTCGCTGAAGCTTTCTTT
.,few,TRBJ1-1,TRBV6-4,CALRVCTEAFF,TGTGCCTTGAGGGTTTGCACTGAAGCTTTCTTT
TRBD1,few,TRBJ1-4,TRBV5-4,CASSIGTGGDEKLFF,TGTGCCAGCAGCATCGGGACAGGGGGGGATGAAAAACTGTTTTTT
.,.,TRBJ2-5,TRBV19,CASSIGPRDQETQYF,TGTGCCAGTAGTATAGGCCCGCGGGACCAAGAGACCCAGTACTTC
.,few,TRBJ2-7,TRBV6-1,CASSEARGADYEQYF,TGTGCCAGCAGTGAAGCTCGGGGGGCTGACTACGAGCAGTACTTC
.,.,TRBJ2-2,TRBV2,CASRERRQLESGELFF,TGTGCCAGCAGAGAGAGGAGACAGTTGGAGTCCGGGGAGCTGTTTTTT
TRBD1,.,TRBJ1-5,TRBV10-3,CLSLGQGARGSNQPQHF,TGCCTGTCGCTGGGACAGGGGGCGCGGGGGAGCAATCAGCCCCAGCATTTT
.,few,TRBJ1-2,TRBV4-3,CASSDPIRGFGYTF,TGCGCCAGCAGCGATCCGATCCGGGGGTTTGGCTACACCTTC
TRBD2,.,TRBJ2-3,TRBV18,CASSRNLGSLAGGSDTQYF,TGTGCCAGCTCACGAAATCTGGGATCCCTAGCGGGAGGATCAGATACGCAGTATTTT
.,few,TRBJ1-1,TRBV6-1,CASSEAGRTEAFF,TGTGCCAGCAGTGAAGCGGGGAGGACTGAAGCTTTCTTT
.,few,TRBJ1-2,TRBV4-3,CASSQVNSRYGYTF,TGCGCCAGCAGCCAAGTCAACAGTCGCTATGGCTACACCTTC
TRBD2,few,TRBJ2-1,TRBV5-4,CASSLDLGGANEQFF,TGTGCCAGCAGCTTGGACCTGGGAGGGGCGAATGAGCAGTTCTTC
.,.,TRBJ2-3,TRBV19,CASSISGRTADTQYF,TGTGCCAGTAGTATATCGGGGAGAACGGCAGATACGCAGTATTTT
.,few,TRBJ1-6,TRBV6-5,CASRRHTGQGSPLHF,TGTGCCAGCAGGAGACACACAGGCCAGGGATCACCCCTCCACTTT
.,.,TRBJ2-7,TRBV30,CAWSTPDRTPYEQYF,TGTGCCTGGAGTACCCCCGACAGGACCCCCTACGAGCAGTACTTC
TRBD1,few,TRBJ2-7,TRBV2,CASSEGGGTGAYEQYF,TGTGCCAGCAGTGAAGGGGGTGGGACAGGGGCCTACGAGCAGTACTTC
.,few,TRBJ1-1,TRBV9,CASSVVDSGRAFF,TGTGCCAGCAGCGTAGTAGACTCCGGCAGAGCTTTCTTT
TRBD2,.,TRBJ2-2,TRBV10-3,CAISDSSGRTGELFF,TGTGCCATCAGTGACTCTAGCGGGAGAACCGGGGAGCTGTTTTTT
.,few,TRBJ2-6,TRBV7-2,CASSPSVPSGANVLTF,TGTGCCAGCAGCCCCTCTGTTCCGTCTGGGGCCAACGTCCTGACTTTC